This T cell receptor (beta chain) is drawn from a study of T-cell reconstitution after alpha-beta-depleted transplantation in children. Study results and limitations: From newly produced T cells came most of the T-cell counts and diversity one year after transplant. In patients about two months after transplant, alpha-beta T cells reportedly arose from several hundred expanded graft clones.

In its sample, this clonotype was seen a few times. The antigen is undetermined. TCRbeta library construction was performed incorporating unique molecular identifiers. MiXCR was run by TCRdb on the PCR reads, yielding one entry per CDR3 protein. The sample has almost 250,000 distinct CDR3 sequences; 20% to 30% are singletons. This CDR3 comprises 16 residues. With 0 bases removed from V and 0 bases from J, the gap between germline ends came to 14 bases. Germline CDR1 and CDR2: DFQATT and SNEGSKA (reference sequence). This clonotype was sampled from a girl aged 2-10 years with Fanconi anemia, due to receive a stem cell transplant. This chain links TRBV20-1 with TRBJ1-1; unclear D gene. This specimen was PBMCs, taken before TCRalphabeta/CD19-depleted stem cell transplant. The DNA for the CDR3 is TGCAGTGCTAGAGACCCCTTTTGGGAGATGAACACTGAAGCTTTCTTT. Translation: CSARDPFWEMNTEAFF.